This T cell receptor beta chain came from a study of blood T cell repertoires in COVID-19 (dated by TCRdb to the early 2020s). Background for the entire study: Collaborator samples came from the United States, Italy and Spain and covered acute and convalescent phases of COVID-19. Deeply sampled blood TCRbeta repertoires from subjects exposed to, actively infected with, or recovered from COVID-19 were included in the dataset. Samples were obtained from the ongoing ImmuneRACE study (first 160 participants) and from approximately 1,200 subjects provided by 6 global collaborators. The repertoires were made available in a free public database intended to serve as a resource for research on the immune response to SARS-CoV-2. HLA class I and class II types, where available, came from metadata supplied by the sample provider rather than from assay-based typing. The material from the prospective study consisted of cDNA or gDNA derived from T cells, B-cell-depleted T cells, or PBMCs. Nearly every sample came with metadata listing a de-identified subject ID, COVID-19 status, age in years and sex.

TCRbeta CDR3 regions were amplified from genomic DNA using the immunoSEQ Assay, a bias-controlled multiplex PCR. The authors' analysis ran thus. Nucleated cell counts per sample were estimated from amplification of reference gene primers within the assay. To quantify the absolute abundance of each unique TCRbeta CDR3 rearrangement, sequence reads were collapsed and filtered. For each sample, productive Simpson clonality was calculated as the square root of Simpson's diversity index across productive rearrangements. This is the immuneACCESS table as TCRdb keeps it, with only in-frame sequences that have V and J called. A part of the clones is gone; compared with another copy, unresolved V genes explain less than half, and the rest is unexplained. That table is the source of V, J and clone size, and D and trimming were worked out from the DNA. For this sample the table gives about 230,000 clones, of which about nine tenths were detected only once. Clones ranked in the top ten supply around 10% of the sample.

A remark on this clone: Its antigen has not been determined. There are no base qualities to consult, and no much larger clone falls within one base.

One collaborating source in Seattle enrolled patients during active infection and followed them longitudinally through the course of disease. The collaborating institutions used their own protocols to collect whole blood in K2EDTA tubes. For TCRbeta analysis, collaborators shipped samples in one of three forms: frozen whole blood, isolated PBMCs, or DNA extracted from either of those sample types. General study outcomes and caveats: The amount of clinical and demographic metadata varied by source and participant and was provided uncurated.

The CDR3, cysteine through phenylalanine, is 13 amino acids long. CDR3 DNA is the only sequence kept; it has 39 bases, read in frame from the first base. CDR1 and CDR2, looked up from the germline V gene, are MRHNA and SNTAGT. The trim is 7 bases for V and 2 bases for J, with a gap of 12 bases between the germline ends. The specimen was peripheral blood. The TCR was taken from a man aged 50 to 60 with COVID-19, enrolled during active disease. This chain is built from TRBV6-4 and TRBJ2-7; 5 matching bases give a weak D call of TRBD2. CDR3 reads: CASNLEGTYEQYF. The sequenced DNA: TGTGCCAGCAACCTAGAGGGAACCTACGAGCAGTACTTC.